This entry concerns a single T cell receptor (beta chain). This sample was taken from a study of blood T cell repertoires in COVID-19. CDR1 is KGHSH, CDR2 LQKENI, per germline. With 2 bases clipped from V and 8 bases from J, the junction kept 4 bases outside the gene matches. This CDR3 comprises 13 residues. TCRdb's table, derived via immunoSEQ multiplex PCR, lists solely in-frame clones and lacks some. The sample lists about 150,000 clones; around 84% were seen once. The material sequenced was PBMCs or T cells enriched from blood (not recorded which). This sequence originates from a man between 45 and 60 years old who had recovered from COVID-19. The V and J genes are TRBV18 and TRBJ1-2; 8 bases map to TRBD1. The DNA for the CDR3 is TGTGCCAGCTCACCAACGACAGGGGAGGGCTACACCTTC. Translated: CASSPTTGEGYTF.